This T cell receptor beta chain derives from a study of CD8 T cells in Susac syndrome. Only one count was recorded for this clonotype. Random hexamers were used to reverse transcribe about 0.5 to 1 ug of RNA. An immunoSEQ multiplex PCR generated amplified TCR beta CDR3 products spanning 54 Vbeta and 13 Jbeta. TCRdb passed the immunoSEQ multiplex PCR reads through MiXCR, listing each CDR3 protein once. There are 250,000 to 300,000 distinct CDR3 sequences in the sample; 70% to 90% occur only once, and 0.095% to 0.14% lies in the top ten. The multiple sclerosis control group consisted of treatment-naive patients whose relapsing-remitting disease, which was either stable or active, fulfilled revised McDonald criteria. It was negative isolation that provided the CD8+ and CD4+ T cells, whereas TEMRA cells were enriched by FACS. Losses at the gene ends were 5 bases for V and 7 bases for J; bases not matched to a gene: 8. This CDR3 is 15 amino acids long. Germline assignment: CDR1 SEHNR and CDR2 FQNEAQ (reference sequence).

This TCR derives from a human donor with multiple sclerosis. The sequenced material came from CD8+ T cells from PBMCs. This rearrangement joins TRBV7-9 to TRBJ1-1; 12 bases match TRBD1. The CDR3 DNA sequence: TGTGCCAGCAGCCATCGGGACAGGGGGCATGGTGAAGCTTTCTTT. It specifies CASSHRDRGHGEAFF.